The entry below describes one TCR beta chain. This sample is drawn from a study of blood T cell repertoires in COVID-19. CDR1 is SGHAT, CDR2 FQNNGV, per germline. The V end was cut by 7 bases, the J end by 9 bases, with 10 bases between. The CDR3 consists of 11 residues. The assay was immunoSEQ multiplex PCR, and TCRdb's table has in-frame clones only and misses some. This table has 200,000 or so clones, 80% to 85% appearing once. Sequenced: peripheral blood. The genes are TRBV11-2 and TRBJ2-1; no clear D gene. The TCR was taken from a woman at least 80 years old with COVID-19, enrolled during active disease. The CDR3, as DNA: TGTGCCAGCAATTCAGATCTTGAGCAGTTCTTC. It is translated as CASNSDLEQFF. The full variable domain, in which reference TRBV11-2 and TRBJ2-1 provide the parts outside the CDR3, is EAGVAQSPRYKIIEKRQSVAFWCNPISGHATLYWYQQILGQGPKLLIQFQNNGVVDDSQLPKDRFSAERLKGVDSTLKIQPAKLEDSAVYLCASNSDLEQFFGPGTRLTVL.